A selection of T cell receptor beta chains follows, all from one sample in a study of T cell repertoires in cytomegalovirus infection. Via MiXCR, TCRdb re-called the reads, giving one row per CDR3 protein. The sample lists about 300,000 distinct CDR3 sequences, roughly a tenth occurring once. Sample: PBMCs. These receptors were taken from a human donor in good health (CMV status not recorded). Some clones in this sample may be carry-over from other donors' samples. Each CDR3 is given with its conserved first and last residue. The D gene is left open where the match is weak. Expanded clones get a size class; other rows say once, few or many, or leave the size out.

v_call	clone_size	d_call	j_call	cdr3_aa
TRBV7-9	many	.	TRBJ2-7	CASSFRTEAYEQYF
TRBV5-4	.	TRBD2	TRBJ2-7	CASSFRIAGGYTYEQYF
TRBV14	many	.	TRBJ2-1	CASSQVRGSYNEQFF
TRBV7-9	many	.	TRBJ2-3	CASSLLQNTDTQYF
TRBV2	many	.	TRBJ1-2	CASSDMDGYTF
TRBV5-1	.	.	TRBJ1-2	CASDTGTRNYGYTF
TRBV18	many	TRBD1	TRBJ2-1	CASSPPRSGTGVDEQFF
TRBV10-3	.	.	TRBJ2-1	CAISDNRGSQSGEQFF
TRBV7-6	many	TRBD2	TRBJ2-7	CASSPPAGESYVQYF
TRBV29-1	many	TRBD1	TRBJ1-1	CSVEQGVEAFF
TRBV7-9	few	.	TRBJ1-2	CASSLETGRAYGYTF
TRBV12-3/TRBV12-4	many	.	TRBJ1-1	CAKRRVSEAFF
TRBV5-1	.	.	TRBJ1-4	CASSVLGGTNEKLFF
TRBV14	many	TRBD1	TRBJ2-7	CASSQSRGEQYF
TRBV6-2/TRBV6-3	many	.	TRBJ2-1	CASSYSRVVLSSEQFF
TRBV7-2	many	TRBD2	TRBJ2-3	CASRPLAGGSYGTDTQYF
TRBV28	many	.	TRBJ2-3	CASRGGGEGADTQYF
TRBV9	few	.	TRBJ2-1	CASSVQAEQFF
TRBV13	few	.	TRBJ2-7	CASSLEDTYEQYF
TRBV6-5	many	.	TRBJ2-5	CASSQGPEVETQYF
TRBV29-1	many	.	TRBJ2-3	CSVSGTGTDTQYF
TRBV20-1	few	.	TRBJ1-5	CSATVEGNSNQPQHF
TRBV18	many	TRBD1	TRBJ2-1	CASSRTGGAYNEQFF
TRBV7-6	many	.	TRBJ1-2	CASSPTLGGDYGYTF
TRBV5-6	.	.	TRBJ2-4	CASSSQSGGNIQYF
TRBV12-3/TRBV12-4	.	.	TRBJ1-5	CASSLGRNQPQDF
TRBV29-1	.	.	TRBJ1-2	CSPTTKYGYTF
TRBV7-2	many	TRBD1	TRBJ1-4	CASSLAPGQGRDEKLFF
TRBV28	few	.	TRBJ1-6	CASSIRSSYNSPLHF
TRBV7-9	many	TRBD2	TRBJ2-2	CASRPPASSGGARGELFF
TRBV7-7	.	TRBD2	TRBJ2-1	CASSKTSGGALNEQFF
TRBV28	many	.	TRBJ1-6	CASSPSGLGSPLHF
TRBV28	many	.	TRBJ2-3	CASSLVGSGPDTQYF
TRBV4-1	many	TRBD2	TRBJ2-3	CASSGGVSRDTQYF
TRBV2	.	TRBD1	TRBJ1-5	CASTTDRATFRQPQHF
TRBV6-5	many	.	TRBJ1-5	CASSPGIYSNQPQHF
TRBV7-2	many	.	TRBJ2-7	CASSLASSSSYEQYF
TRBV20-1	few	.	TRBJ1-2	CSARVRRGTWFGYTF
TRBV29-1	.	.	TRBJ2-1	CSGVGGYNEQFF
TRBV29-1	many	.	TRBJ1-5	CSASQGRENQPQHF
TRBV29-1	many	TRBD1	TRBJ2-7	CSVGTGAHEQYF
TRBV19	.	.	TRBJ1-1	CASRDSPGGTEAFF
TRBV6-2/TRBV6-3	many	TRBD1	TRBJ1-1	CASSRDRGIMNTEAFF
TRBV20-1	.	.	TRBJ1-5	CSAPNRPQHF
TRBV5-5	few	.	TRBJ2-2	CASSLVALPPSGELFF
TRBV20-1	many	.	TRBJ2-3	CSARGPLRGPDTQYF
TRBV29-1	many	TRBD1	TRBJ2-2	CSADRVNTGELFF
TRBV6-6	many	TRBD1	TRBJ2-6	CASSSTRTGGANVLTF
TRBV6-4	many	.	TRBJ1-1	CASSDRGSTEAFF
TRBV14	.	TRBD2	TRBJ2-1	CASSYLAGATWDEQFF
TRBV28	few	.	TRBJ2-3	CASSTRADTQYF
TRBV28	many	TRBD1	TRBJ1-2	CASSFTGYRGGGYGYTF
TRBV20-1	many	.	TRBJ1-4	CSAVAIGEKLFF
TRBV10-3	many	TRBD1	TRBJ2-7	CAISGRTGGVPYEQYF
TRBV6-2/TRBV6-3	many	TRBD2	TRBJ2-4	CASKLSGGRAKNIQYF
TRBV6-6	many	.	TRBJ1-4	CASSYSLEKLFF
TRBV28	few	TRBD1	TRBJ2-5	CASSGGQAYQETQYF
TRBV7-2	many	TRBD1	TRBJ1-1	CASSPRGLTDEAFF
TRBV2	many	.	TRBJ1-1	CASSRWENTEAFF